Following are 20 T cell receptor beta chains from one sample sequenced in a study of blood T cell repertoires in COVID-19. Clones were read by immunoSEQ multiplex PCR, and TCRdb kept only the in-frame ones, dropping some. The table has around 310,000 clones, roughly 90% seen once. The sample was PBMCs or T cells enriched from blood (not recorded which). These receptors came from a young woman who had recovered from COVID-19.

This clone has only a few counts. This chain joins TRBV15 and TRBJ1-2; a possible D gene is TRBD1 (5 bases). Germline V lookup: CDR1 LNHNV, CDR2 YYDKDF (reference sequence). Trimming pared 5 bases from V and 10 bases from J, leaving 17 bases between. This CDR3 region has 13 residues. CDR3 loop: CATSSKTGVAYTF. The CDR3 nucleotides are TGTGCCACCAGCTCTAAAACGGGGGTTGCCTACACCTTC.

V and J are TRBV6-5 and TRBJ1-2; tentatively, D is TRBD1 (5 bases). Trimming took off 6 bases at V and 5 bases at J, with 10 bases between the two ends. CDR3 length: 12 residues. Germline lookup yields CDR1 MNHEY and CDR2 SVGAGI. The CDR3 DNA sequence: TGTGCCAGCAGGGAGACAGAGTATGGCTACACCTTC. Translation: CASRETEYGYTF.

This clone is a singleton in its sample. The chain has TRBV5-1 and TRBJ2-2, with D perhaps TRBD2 (6 bases). V was clipped by 2 bases and J by 3 bases, with 11 bases between them. The CDR3 is 15 amino acids. Germline lookup yields CDR1 SGHRS and CDR2 YFSETQ. The CDR3 nucleotides read TGCGCCAGCAGCTTAGGGACTGACGACACCGGGGAGCTGTTTTTT. It is translated as CASSLGTDDTGELFF. Full variable domain (rest looked up from reference TRBV5-1 and TRBJ2-2): KAGVTQTPRYLIKTRGQQVTLSCSPISGHRSVSWYQQTPGQGLQFLFEYFSETQRNKGNFPGRFSGRQFSNSRSEMNVSTLELGDSALYLCASSLGTDDTGELFFGEGSRLTVL.

The DNA of the CDR3 is TGCGCCAGCGCCAGGGTTCCCCACGAGCAGTACTTC. It yields the protein CASARVPHEQYF. The V call is TRBV5-1, the J call TRBJ2-7; possibly TRBD1 for D (5 bases). Germline V gives CDR1 SGHRS, CDR2 YFSETQ. CDR3 size: 12 residues. With 7 bases removed from V and 5 bases from J, the gap between germline ends came to 13 bases.

The chain is built from TRBV6-5 and TRBJ2-3; 11 positions match TRBD2. Germline V gives CDR1 MNHEY, CDR2 SVGAGI. This CDR3 spans 13 amino acids. Losses at the gene ends were 7 bases for V and 14 bases for J; bases not matched to a gene: 11. CDR3 loop: CASTRPTSGIGYF. The CDR3 coding sequence is TGTGCCAGCACCCGCCCGACTAGCGGGATAGGGTATTTT.

The V gene is TRBV6-5, the J gene TRBJ1-1; D is ambiguous. CDR3 length: 14 amino acids. From germline, CDR1 is MNHEY and CDR2 SVGAGI. V was shortened by 8 bases and J by 6 bases, with 19 bases between the two germline ends. Here the CDR3 DNA reads TGTGCCAGCCTGTTCCGGGGATTGAATCCTGAAGCTTTCTTT. Protein product: CASLFRGLNPEAFF.

The chain links TRBV6-5 to TRBJ1-2, with TRBD1 matching over 11 bases. The CDR3 contains 16 residues. J was trimmed by 4 bases and V by 2 bases; bases with no gene match: 6. Germline assignment: CDR1 MNHEY and CDR2 SVGAGI. Written as DNA, the CDR3 is TGTGCCAGCAGTTACATTCGGACAGGGGGCGGCTATGGCTACACCTTC. This gives the protein CASSYIRTGGGYGYTF.

As DNA, the CDR3 is TGTGCCAGCAGTACCGGGACAGAAGTTCGAGATACGCAGTATTTT. Translating it yields CASSTGTEVRDTQYF. This rearrangement joins TRBV27 to TRBJ2-3, with 7 bases matching TRBD1. The CDR3 runs to 15 residues. J was trimmed by 5 bases and V by 5 bases; bases with no gene match: 10. Germline V gene sequence: CDR1 MNHEY, CDR2 SMNVEV (reference sequence).

V is TRBV5-1 and J is TRBJ1-2; 8 bases align to TRBD1. The CDR3 totals 15 residues. Per the germline V gene, CDR1 is SGHRS and CDR2 is YFSETQ. The V gene end was trimmed by 4 bases and the J gene end by 4 bases; junction bases not matched to a gene: 9. CDR3 bases: TGCGCCAGCAGCCCTGCGGGGACAGGAGCCTATGGCTACACCTTC. It codes for CASSPAGTGAYGYTF.

This clone was seen more than once but under ten times. The CDR3 sequence is CASSSDGGSPGGLFF. The CDR3, as DNA: TGTGCCAGCAGCTCCGATGGCGGTTCCCCGGGGGGACTGTTTTTT. V and J are TRBV7-2 and TRBJ1-4; TRBD1 might be the D (5 bases). Trimming took off 4 bases at V and 13 bases at J, with 22 bases between the two ends. CDR3 length: 15 amino acids. Germline V lookup: CDR1 SGHTA, CDR2 FQGNSA.

The chain joins TRBV30 to TRBJ1-2, with a tentative D call TRBD1 (5 bases). Trimming pared 5 bases from V and 8 bases from J, leaving 15 bases between. The CDR3 runs 12 residues. The germline V gene encodes CDR1 GTSNPN and CDR2 SVGIG (reference sequence). CDR3 amino acids: CAWEKGRGGYTF. The CDR3 DNA sequence: TGTGCCTGGGAAAAGGGGCGCGGAGGCTACACCTTC.

V and J are TRBV11-2 and TRBJ2-1; TRBD2 matches 7 bases. This CDR3 is 16 amino acids long. Germline V gives CDR1 SGHAT, CDR2 FQNNGV. Trimming took 0 bases from V and 9 from J; bases not matched to a gene: 11. The CDR3 bases are TGTGCCAGCAGCTTAGAAATAGGGATTGGGGAGGGTGAGCAGTTCTTC. Its translation: CASSLEIGIGEGEQFF. Variable domain in full (rest from reference TRBV11-2 and TRBJ2-1): EAGVAQSPRYKIIEKRQSVAFWCNPISGHATLYWYQQILGQGPKLLIQFQNNGVVDDSQLPKDRFSAERLKGVDSTLKIQPAKLEDSAVYLCASSLEIGIGEGEQFFGPGTRLTVL.

This clone was counted a single time. The genes are TRBV28 and TRBJ2-7; 9 nucleotides agree with TRBD2. After removal of 7 bases from V and 2 bases from J, the junction contained 6 bases not matched to a gene. There are 14 residues in the CDR3. Germline CDR1 and CDR2: MDHEN and SYDVKM. The CDR3 here is CASKRRGRAYEQYF. The CDR3 region has the DNA TGTGCCAGCAAAAGGCGCGGGAGGGCCTACGAGCAGTACTTC. Drawing the rest from reference TRBV28 and TRBJ2-7, the complete variable domain is DVKVTQSSRYLVKRTGEKVFLECVQDMDHENMFWYRQDPGLGLRLIYFSYDVKMKEKGDIPEGYSVSREKKERFSLILESASTNQTSMYLCASKRRGRAYEQYFGPGTRLTVT.

The chain is built from TRBV7-9 and TRBJ2-5; 9 nucleotides align to TRBD2. The junction had 7 bases not matched to a gene; V was cut back by 6 bases and J by 5 bases. The CDR3 length is 14 residues. Germline V gene lookup returns CDR1 SEHNR and CDR2 FQNEAQ (reference sequence). The CDR3 coding sequence is TGTGCCAGCAGTCCTAGCGGGGTCGGGGAGACCCAGTACTTC. Residues: CASSPSGVGETQYF.

The rearrangement uses TRBV7-8 and TRBJ2-7; D might be TRBD2 (5 bases). Germline CDR1 and CDR2: SGHVS and FQNEAQ. V was cut by 2 bases and J by 6 bases, with 14 bases left in between. This CDR3 is built from 14 residues. CDR3 in amino acids: CASSLPGLVREQYF. The DNA of the CDR3 is TGTGCCAGCAGCTTACCGGGGTTGGTACGCGAGCAGTACTTC.

The chain is built from TRBV5-4 and TRBJ2-3, with 10 bases identical to TRBD2. V shed 4 bases, J shed 3 bases, and the junction held 8 bases outside the gene matches. Germline CDR1 SGHNT, CDR2 YYREEE (reference sequence). The CDR3 consists of 16 residues. The CDR3 is CASSPSLAGVTDTQYF. In nucleotides, the CDR3 is TGTGCCAGCAGCCCCAGTCTAGCGGGAGTTACAGATACGCAGTATTTT.

The chain joins TRBV7-9 to TRBJ1-2, with D possibly TRBD1 on 6 matching bases. V was pared by 4 bases and J by 6 bases, with 12 bases between. This CDR3 has 13 residues. From germline, CDR1 is SEHNR and CDR2 FQNEAQ (reference sequence). In DNA, the CDR3 is TGTGCCAGCAGCTCACGGGCAGGGGATGGCTACACCTTC. Protein sequence: CASSSRAGDGYTF.

This chain uses TRBV4-1 with TRBJ2-7; TRBD1 matches 10 bases. The J segment lost 3 bases and the V segment lost 1 base, leaving 0 bases of the junction unmatched. CDR3 size: 14 residues. Per germline, CDR1 MGHRA and CDR2 YSYEKL. CDR3 nucleotide sequence: TGCGCCAGCAGCCAAGGGGACAGGGGCTACGAGCAGTACTTC. This encodes CASSQGDRGYEQYF.

The V gene is TRBV5-1, the J gene TRBJ1-6, with D perhaps matching TRBD1 (5 bases). The CDR3 contains 16 residues. Germline V CDR1 and CDR2: SGHRS, YFSETQ. V lost 4 bases and J lost 3, with 14 bases in between. CDR3 amino acids: CASSMTVDFYNSPLHF. In DNA, the CDR3 is TGCGCCAGCAGCATGACAGTGGATTTCTATAATTCACCCCTCCACTTT.

This rearrangement joins TRBV5-4 to TRBJ2-3; D might be TRBD2 (6 bases). CDR3 length: 14 residues. Germline CDR1 reads SGHNT; CDR2 reads YYREEE (reference sequence). Trimming removed 2 bases from V and 7 bases from J, with 14 bases in between. CDR3 nucleotide sequence: TGTGCCAGCAGCTTTGGGGGGACGGAAAATACGCAGTATTTT. This codes for CASSFGGTENTQYF.